The entry that follows covers one T cell receptor beta chain sequence. What it binds is unknown. The CDR3 totals 14 residues. V trimming: 1 base; J trimming: 1 base; junction bases outside the gene matches: 0. CDR1 SEHNR and CDR2 FQNEAQ come from the germline V gene (reference sequence). The sample belongs to a study of shared clonotypes between healthy human individuals. Assay runs were performed at deep level. On sorted subsets, replicate PCRs used about 0.2 ug DNA, or around 30,000 T cell genomes. Method: immunoSEQ multiplex PCR; TCRdb's copy keeps in-frame clones and lacks some. Of over a million clones detected, around 76% appear once; the ten largest clones hold less than 1.5%. From CD4+ cells came CD45RA+ naive and CD45RA-negative memory subsets. Study-wide results and caveats: The authors expected sequencing depth to affect clonotype sharing among donors.

Sequences were obtained from memory CD4+ T cells sorted from blood. Noted subset: CD45RA-negative fraction. The rearrangement uses TRBV7-9 and TRBJ2-5, with 7 bases aligning to TRBD2. The receptor's source is a man between 18 and 29 years old in good health. This CDR3 reads CASSLGTSQETQYF. CDR3 sequence (DNA): TGTGCCAGCAGCTTAGGGACTAGCCAAGAGACCCAGTACTTC.